The clone carrying this T cell receptor beta chain was found a few times. Its antigen remains unknown. This CDR3 spans 15 amino acids. Per the germline V gene, CDR1 is DFQATT and CDR2 is SNEGSKA (reference sequence). Unmatched junction bases numbered 9, after V lost 6 bases and J lost 7 bases. These data come from a study of tumor and adjacent non-tumor tissue in lung cancer. Study background: Stage I to III disease affected about ten men and roughly 5 women aged about 31 to 80. Study results and caveats: Compared with tumor, normal lung showed significantly lower TCR diversity. Top 100 clones took a larger repertoire share in normal lung.

RNA was extracted from bulk tissue without any cell sorting. Three rounds of nested PCR, following a modified ARM-PCR protocol, produced the TCRbeta library. TCRdb used MiXCR to reprocess the multiplex PCR reads, holding one entry per CDR3 protein. Of 200,000 or so distinct CDR3 sequences listed, 60% to 75% are singletons. The chain carries TRBV20-1 and TRBJ2-3; 14 bases match TRBD2. Sequencing was performed on lung tumor tissue. The source of this sequence is a man aged 60 to 69 with non-small cell lung cancer. CDR3 amino acids: CSAEGLAGVIYTQYF. CDR3 DNA: TGCAGTGCCGAGGGACTAGCGGGAGTAATATATACGCAGTATTTT.